These T cell receptor beta chains were read from a single sample in a study of post-analysis software for immune sequencing data. TCRdb independently ran MiXCR on the PCR reads; one entry per CDR3 protein. The sample comprises hundreds of thousands of distinct CDR3 sequences, more than 50% of which are singletons, and over 9% rests with the top ten. Sample: blood. Source of these receptors: a girl aged 2-9 years with multiple sclerosis. Both conserved end residues are part of each CDR3. D genes are given only for firm matches. The size field is filled for only some rows; it gives once, few, many or a size class.

j_call | d_call | v_call | clone_size | cdr3_nt | cdr3_aa
TRBJ1-5 | - | TRBV6-5 | - | TGTGCCAGCACCCGGACAGATGGGGGTCAGCCCCAGCATTTT | CASTRTDGGQPQHF
TRBJ2-1 | - | TRBV5-1 | - | TGCGCCAGCAGCTTGGGTCCCGGGAGAAATGAGCAGTTCTTC | CASSLGPGRNEQFF
TRBJ1-5 | TRBD1 | TRBV12-3/TRBV12-4 | - | TGTGCCAGCAGTCTCTCAGGGGGCGCGGCCCAGCCCCAGCATTTT | CASSLSGGAAQPQHF
TRBJ2-5 | TRBD1 | TRBV12-3/TRBV12-4 | - | TGTGCCAGCAGTCAGACAGGGAATCGTCAAGAGACCCAGTACTTC | CASSQTGNRQETQYF
TRBJ1-2 | TRBD1 | TRBV4-3 | - | TGCGCCAGCAGCCCGGGACAGGGGGCTGTTGGCTACACCTTC | CASSPGQGAVGYTF
TRBJ2-3 | TRBD2 | TRBV9 | few | TGTGCCAGCAGCGTAGACCCGCGCGGGGGGCTTACAGATACGCAGTATTTT | CASSVDPRGGLTDTQYF
TRBJ2-5 | - | TRBV6-5 | - | TGTGCCAGCAGCCGTAGGGGGTCCCTAGAGACCCAGTACTTC | CASSRRGSLETQYF
TRBJ2-7 | TRBD1 | TRBV4-1 | - | TGCGCCAGCAGCCAAGGGGGACAGGGCTCCTCCCACGAGCAGTACTTC | CASSQGGQGSSHEQYF
TRBJ1-2 | - | TRBV6-6 | - | TGTGCCAGCAGTTACTCTAGGCGGGAGAGAAGCTATGGCTACACCTTC | CASSYSRRERSYGYTF
TRBJ2-3 | - | TRBV13 | - | TGTGCCAGCAGCCTCCCCCCCGGTAGTGGATCCGATACGCAGTATTTT | CASSLPPGSGSDTQYF
TRBJ2-1 | - | TRBV3-1 | - | TGTGCCAGCAGCCAACCACTAGTAGGCGAGACCCAGTTCTTC | CASSQPLVGETQFF
TRBJ2-5 | - | TRBV28 | - | TGTGCCAGCAGTTCCCGTGGACGGGCAGAGACCCAGTACTTC | CASSSRGRAETQYF
TRBJ2-7 | TRBD1 | TRBV7-9 | - | TGTGCCAGCACCTACACAGGGGAGGAGCAGTACTTC | CASTYTGEEQYF
TRBJ2-1 | TRBD2 | TRBV29-1 | once | TGCAGCGTGGGACAAGCGGGAGGGCCCTCCTACAATGAGCAGTTCTTC | CSVGQAGGPSYNEQFF
TRBJ2-3 | TRBD2 | TRBV7-9 | - | TGTGCCAGCAGCTCTGTTGTCGCGGGGGTCACAGATACGCAGTATTTT | CASSSVVAGVTDTQYF
TRBJ1-1 | - | TRBV29-1 | - | TGCAGCGTTCCTGGACAGACGAACACTGAAGCTTTCTTT | CSVPGQTNTEAFF
TRBJ2-5 | - | TRBV7-2 | - | TGTGCCAGCAGCCAGGCGCCTACCGAGACCCAGTACTTC | CASSQAPTETQYF
TRBJ1-1 | - | TRBV13 | few | TGTGCCAGCAGCTTAGGGCCGGTCACTGAAGCTTTCTTT | CASSLGPVTEAFF
TRBJ1-6 | - | TRBV6-5 | - | TGTGCCAGCAGTTACCAAACACCGGGACATAGTACCACGCCGTTTAATTCACCCCCCCACTTT | CASSYQTPGHSTTPFNSPPHF
TRBJ2-7 | - | TRBV6-6 | - | TGTGCCAGCAGTTACACTAATAGCGGCGAGCAGTACTTC | CASSYTNSGEQYF
TRBJ2-3 | TRBD2 | TRBV14 | - | TGTGCCAGCAGCCCCAGACTAGCGAGGAGCACAGATACGCAGTATTTT | CASSPRLARSTDTQYF
TRBJ2-5 | TRBD2 | TRBV11-2 | few | TGTGCCAGCAGGCCCGGGACTAGCGGGGGGGAAGAGACCCAGTACTTC | CASRPGTSGGEETQYF
TRBJ2-1 | TRBD1 | TRBV2 | - | TGTGCCAGCAGTACGCCGGGACAGGGAGGTATGGCCTACAATGAGCAGTTCTTC | CASSTPGQGGMAYNEQFF
TRBJ1-1 | - | TRBV29-1 | - | TGCAGCGTGGAAAGGGGAGAGACTGAAGCTTTCTTT | CSVERGETEAFF
TRBJ2-1 | TRBD1 | TRBV29-1 | - | TGCAGCGTTGATTTGGGCCGGGACAGGTTTAACAATGAGCAGTTCTTC | CSVDLGRDRFNNEQFF
TRBJ2-1 | - | TRBV7-9 | - | TGTGCCAGCAGCTTAGCTAGCAGGTTGTACAATGAGCAGTTCTTC | CASSLASRLYNEQFF
TRBJ1-2 | TRBD1 | TRBV30 | - | TGTGCCTGGATAGGACAGGGGATTTCGGGCTACACCTTC | CAWIGQGISGYTF
TRBJ2-1 | - | TRBV4-2 | - | TGTGCCAGCAGCCAAGATATGAGCGGTGGGGCCTCTAACCGGTTCTTC | CASSQDMSGGASNRFF
TRBJ1-2 | - | TRBV29-1 | few | TGCAGCGTTCGGCAGGGCGACTATGGCTACACCTTC | CSVRQGDYGYTF
TRBJ2-7 | - | TRBV4-1 | - | TGCGCCAGCAGCCAAGGGTTCGGGTACGAGCAGTACTTC | CASSQGFGYEQYF
TRBJ1-1 | - | TRBV4-2 | - | TGTGCCAGCAGCCAAGGGAGTGGACCACTCGCCATGAACACTGAAGCTTTCTTT | CASSQGSGPLAMNTEAFF
TRBJ2-5 | TRBD1 | TRBV5-1 | - | TGCGCCAGCAGCCTGAACCTTGGACAGGGTCAGTACTTC | CASSLNLGQGQYF
TRBJ1-1 | - | TRBV5-1 | few | TGCGCCAGCAGCTGGGATGACCGGGCTACTGAAGCTTTCTTT | CASSWDDRATEAFF
TRBJ1-2 | - | TRBV2 | - | TGTGCCAGGAACGCTTTCGGGGCCTATGGCTACACCTTC | CARNAFGAYGYTF
TRBJ2-1 | - | TRBV12-3/TRBV12-4 | - | TGTGCCAGCGCAAGTACGAATGAGCAGTTCTTC | CASASTNEQFF
TRBJ2-1 | - | TRBV3-1 | - | TGTGCCAGCAGCCAAGTTTCTAGACCGCTCAATGAGCAGTTCTTC | CASSQVSRPLNEQFF
TRBJ1-2 | TRBD1 | TRBV12-3/TRBV12-4 | - | TGTGCCAGCACCCCAACAGGGGTTACTGACTACACCTTC | CASTPTGVTDYTF
TRBJ2-5 | TRBD1 | TRBV7-9 | few | TGTGCCAGCAGCTTGCAGGGGGACGAGACCCAGTACTTC | CASSLQGDETQYF
TRBJ2-1 | TRBD1 | TRBV30 | few | TGTGCCTGGAGTGTTCGGACAGGGAACTACAATGAGCAGTTCTTC | CAWSVRTGNYNEQFF
TRBJ2-7 | TRBD1 | TRBV7-9 | - | TGTGCCAGCAGCTTCGCTGGACAGGGAATCCACGAGCAGTACTTC | CASSFAGQGIHEQYF
TRBJ2-3 | TRBD2 | TRBV29-1 | few | TGCAGCGTTGCGGGAGGGGGTGTAGGTTCGACAGATACGCAGTATTTT | CSVAGGGVGSTDTQYF
TRBJ2-1 | - | TRBV11-3 | once | TGTGCCAGCAGCTTAAGAGATTACAATGAGCAGTTCTTC | CASSLRDYNEQFF
TRBJ1-2 | - | TRBV6-5 | many | TGTGCCAGCAGCCTTACCGCCAACTATGGCTACACCTTC | CASSLTANYGYTF
TRBJ2-3 | - | TRBV29-1 | few | TGCAGCGTTGAGGGGGAAGGCACGCAGTATTTT | CSVEGEGTQYF
TRBJ2-5 | TRBD2 | TRBV4-1 | - | TGCGCCAGCAGCCGATTAGCGGGAGTGGGTCGAGAGACCCAGTACTTC | CASSRLAGVGRETQYF
TRBJ2-3 | - | TRBV7-2 | few | TGTGCCAGCAGCTTAGGGAGACAGGGAGGTCATACGCAGTATTTT | CASSLGRQGGHTQYF
TRBJ2-4 | TRBD2 | TRBV27 | - | TGTGCCAGCAAGTCCCTAGCGGGTCATCTAGCCAAAAACATTCAGTACTTC | CASKSLAGHLAKNIQYF
TRBJ1-4 | - | TRBV20-1 | few | TGCAGTGCTAGACTCACAGGGTCCCCTAATGAAAAACTGTTTTTT | CSARLTGSPNEKLFF